Below, 22 T cell receptor beta chains from the same sample are listed, as sequenced in a study of CD8+CD57+ T cells in acquired aplastic anemia. Patients chosen for sequencing had shown CD8+CD57+ cell expansion by flow cytometry. The TCR beta profiling, which covered VDJ combination and CDR3 sequence, was carried out using genomic DNA as the template. TCRdb passed the reads through MiXCR, listing each CDR3 protein once. The data contain 200,000 to 300,000 distinct CDR3 sequences, roughly half of them singletons. The specimen was sorted CD4+, CD8+, or CD8+CD57+ T cells (not recorded which) from PBMCs. The receptors were gathered from a human donor with aplastic anemia.

This rearrangement joins TRBV5-6 to TRBJ2-1; tentatively, D is TRBD1 (6 bases). Germline V gene lookup returns CDR1 SGHDT and CDR2 YYEEEE. V lost 3 bases and J lost 4, with 11 bases in between. There are 14 residues in the CDR3. The CDR3 spells CASSYGQLYNEQFF. The CDR3 DNA sequence: TGTGCCAGCAGCTATGGACAGCTATACAATGAGCAGTTCTTC. Looking up the rest from reference TRBV5-6 and TRBJ2-1 gives the full variable domain: DAGVTQSPTHLIKTRGQQVTLRCSPKSGHDTVSWYQQALGQGPQFIFQYYEEEERQRGNFPDRFSGHQFPNYSSELNVNALLLGDSALYLCASSYGQLYNEQFFGPGTRLTVL.

This chain connects TRBV9 to TRBJ1-6; 7 bases are a match to TRBD1. The CDR3 runs to 16 residues. CDR1 and CDR2 from the germline V gene are SGDLS and YYNGEE. V lost 0 bases to trimming and J lost 7 bases; unmatched junction nucleotides: 7. CDR3 in DNA: TGTGCCAGCAGCGTAGGGGGACAGCTCGGCAATTCACCCCTCCACTTT. It translates to CASSVGGQLGNSPLHF. The full variable domain, rest sourced from reference TRBV9 and TRBJ1-6, is DSGVTQTPKHLITATGQRVTLRCSPRSGDLSVYWYQQSLDQGLQFLIQYYNGEERAKGNILERFSAQQFPDLHSELNLSSLELGDSALYFCASSVGGQLGNSPLHFGNGTRLTVT.

The chain links TRBV10-3 to TRBJ1-2, with 9 bases aligning to TRBD1. This CDR3 comprises 14 residues. V was pared by 3 bases and J by 6 bases, with 5 bases of the junction left unmatched. Germline values: CDR1 ENHRY, CDR2 SYGVKD. The CDR3 DNA reads TGTGCCATCAGTGAACAGGGGACAGGGAATGGCTACACCTTC. Its translation: CAISEQGTGNGYTF.

The rearrangement uses TRBV2 and TRBJ1-5; the D is unclear. V lost 2 bases, J lost 2 bases, and 10 bases lay in between. The CDR3 totals 15 residues. The germline gives CDR1 SNHLY, CDR2 FYNNEI. The CDR3 DNA sequence: TGTGCCAGCAGTGAATGGGGAGTAGGCAATCAGCCCCAGCATTTT. Translating gives CASSEWGVGNQPQHF.

This rearrangement joins TRBV19 to TRBJ1-3, with 11 bases fitting TRBD1. Per germline, CDR1 LNHDA and CDR2 SQIVND (reference sequence). After removal of 11 bases from V and 4 bases from J, the junction contained 4 bases not matched to a gene. The CDR3 loop spans 13 amino acids. The CDR3 DNA sequence: TGTGCCTCCGGGACAGGGGGAGGAAACACCATATATTTT. Its translation: CASGTGGGNTIYF.

The chain joins TRBV4-2 to TRBJ2-7, with 10 bases lining up with TRBD1. J gave up 6 bases and V 3 bases, and 8 bases lay outside the gene matches. The CDR3 has 15 residues. In germline, CDR1 is LGHNA, CDR2 YNFKEQ. CDR3 sequence (DNA): TGTGCCAGCAGCCATGCGGACAGGGGGATACGCGAGCAGTACTTC. Translation: CASSHADRGIREQYF.

The sample holds many counts of this clonotype. This chain joins TRBV5-6 and TRBJ2-7; TRBD1 aligns across 12 bases. Germline V lookup: CDR1 SGHDT, CDR2 YYEEEE. Unmatched junction bases numbered 5, after V lost 6 bases and J lost 4 bases. CDR3 length: 14 amino acids. CDR3 coding DNA: TGTGCCAGCACTAAGGGACAGGGGGCTTACGAGCAGTACTTC. Residues: CASTKGQGAYEQYF.

As to this clonotype: A much larger clone lies one base from this, so it may be a read error. This CDR3 reads CGSSAPRSNYGYTF. The CDR3 DNA reads TGTGGCAGCAGCGCCCCGCGGTCTAACTATGGCTACACCTTC. The chain carries TRBV9 and TRBJ1-2; D call uncertain. Germline V gene data show CDR1 as SGDLS and CDR2 as YYNGEE. The CDR3 length is 14 residues.

This clonotype has ten or more counts. The chain has TRBV19 and TRBJ2-1; 7 bases line up with TRBD2. After removal of 3 bases from V and 8 bases from J, the junction contained 7 bases not matched to a gene. The CDR3 has 14 amino acids. Germline lookup yields CDR1 LNHDA and CDR2 SQIVND (reference sequence). CDR3 coding DNA: TGTGCCAGTAGTATTTTACTCCGGGGGGATGAGCAGTTCTTC. This translates into CASSILLRGDEQFF. The full variable domain, in which reference TRBV19 and TRBJ2-1 provide the parts outside the CDR3, is DGGITQSPKYLFRKEGQNVTLSCEQNLNHDAMYWYRQDPGQGLRLIYYSQIVNDFQKGDIAEGYSVSREKKESFPLTVTSAQKNPTAFYLCASSILLRGDEQFFGPGTRLTVL.

This clonotype was observed at least ten times. The chain carries TRBV6-6 and TRBJ2-1; a weak D match, TRBD2 (6 bases). Looked up from germline, CDR1 is MNHNY and CDR2 is SVGAGI (reference sequence). CDR3 size: 14 residues. V lost 6 bases, J lost 8 bases, and 17 bases lay in between. CDR3 amino acids: CASSHGTGAHEQFF. The CDR3 DNA reads TGTGCCAGCAGCCACGGGACTGGGGCACATGAGCAGTTCTTC.

A word on this clonotype: Mismatch with germline at one junction end may stem from a read error. J is TRBJ2-7 and V is TRBV24-1; a weak D match, TRBD1 (6 bases). The CDR3 spans 14 residues. CDR1 is KGHDR and CDR2 is SFDVKD in the germline V gene. CDR3 bases: TGTGCCAGCAGTGTTCAACAGGGCCCCTACGAGCAGTACTTC. It encodes CASSVQQGPYEQYF.

This clonotype was picked up many times. This chain links TRBV19 with TRBJ1-1; D is unclear. Trimming left V 3 bases short and J 11 bases short, with 16 bases between. CDR1 and CDR2 (germline): LNHDA, SQIVND (reference sequence). This CDR3 spans 13 amino acids. The CDR3 is CASSMEQSHGAFF. CDR3 in DNA: TGTGCCAGTAGTATGGAGCAGTCCCACGGGGCTTTCTTT.

As regards this clonotype: One base away lies a much larger clone, so this may be a sequencing read error. V gene TRBV6-5 combines with J gene TRBJ1-5; possible D gene TRBD1, 6 bases. This CDR3 is built from 14 residues. Per germline, CDR1 MNHEY and CDR2 SVGAGI. CDR3 region: CVSSYSQGTQPQHF. The DNA for the CDR3 is TGTGTCAGCAGTTACTCTCAGGGGACTCAGCCCCAGCATTTT.

This chain connects TRBV7-9 to TRBJ1-2, with a weak D call TRBD1 (5 bases). CDR3 size: 15 residues. V lost 0 bases, J lost 7 bases, and 15 bases lay in between. CDR1 is SEHNR and CDR2 is FQNEAQ in the germline V gene (reference sequence). CDR3 bases: TGTGCCAGCAGCTTAGCGTCAGCCAGGGTATGTGGCTACACCTTC. Its translation is CASSLASARVCGYTF.

The V call is TRBV27, the J call TRBJ2-7, with 9 bases fitting TRBD2. The junction had 14 bases not matched to a gene; V was cut back by 2 bases and J by 6 bases. Germline lookup yields CDR1 MNHEY and CDR2 SMNVEV (reference sequence). This CDR3 spans 17 amino acids. For the CDR3, the DNA is TGTGCCAGCAGTTTAAAGGGACTAGCAGGGGGGGTGGCCGAGCAGTACTTC. It specifies CASSLKGLAGGVAEQYF.

This clonotype came up many times. The genes are TRBV4-1 and TRBJ2-7; D possibly corresponds to TRBD1 (6 bases). CDR3 length: 16 residues. Trimming took off 0 bases at V and 3 bases at J, with 15 bases between the two ends. The germline gives CDR1 MGHRA, CDR2 YSYEKL. The CDR3 bases are TGCGCCAGCAGCCAAGATTTCGCACAGGGTCTCTACGAGCAGTACTTC. It encodes CASSQDFAQGLYEQYF.

This clonotype has at least ten counts. J is TRBJ1-1 and V is TRBV7-3; D not certain. V lost 4 bases and J lost 4, with 10 bases in between. Germline assignment: CDR1 SGHTA and CDR2 FQGTGA. The CDR3 consists of 13 residues. The CDR3 DNA sequence: TGTGCCAGCAGCTGGAGTCCGGGCACTGAAGCTTTCTTT. The encoded protein is CASSWSPGTEAFF.

This clonotype was observed once. The genes are TRBV2 and TRBJ1-2; possible D gene TRBD1, 6 bases. Germline CDR1 reads SNHLY; CDR2 reads FYNNEI. The CDR3 runs to 16 residues. V lost 3 bases and J 6 bases, leaving 20 bases between the germline ends. CDR3 coding DNA: TGTGCCAGCAGTGAGGAATGGGGAGGGCCAGGGGATGGCTACACCTTC. Protein product: CASSEEWGGPGDGYTF.

This clonotype has a single count. This sequence joins TRBV6-5 and TRBJ1-2; D is unclear. The CDR3 extends over 16 amino acids. Germline-derived CDR1 and CDR2 are MNHEY and SVGAGI. With 0 bases removed from V and 1 base from J, the gap between germline ends came to 12 bases. The CDR3: CASSYSAQTHNYGYTF. The CDR3 DNA sequence: TGTGCCAGCAGTTACTCGGCACAAACCCATAACTATGGCTACACCTTC.

This clonotype was recorded many times. This sequence joins TRBV20-1 and TRBJ2-5; maybe TRBD1 (7 bases). V was shortened by 2 bases and J by 5 bases, with 18 bases between the two germline ends. CDR3 size: 15 residues. Germline-derived CDR1 and CDR2 are DFQATT and SNEGSKA (reference sequence). CDR3 region: CSARPEGAIRETQYF. CDR3 in DNA: TGCAGTGCTAGACCGGAGGGGGCAATACGGGAGACCCAGTACTTC.

This clonotype was picked up many times. The chain carries TRBV7-9 and TRBJ1-1; the match to TRBD1 covers 9 bases. Germline V gene lookup returns CDR1 SEHNR and CDR2 FQNEAQ (reference sequence). J gave up 2 bases and V 3 bases, and 4 bases lay outside the gene matches. The CDR3 contains 15 residues. The CDR3 DNA is TGTGCCAGCAGCTTTCCGACAGGGGGTAACACTGAAGCTTTCTTT. Translation gives CASSFPTGGNTEAFF.

Worth noting for this clonotype: One end of the junction fails to match germline, which may point to a read error. The chain has TRBV5-5 and TRBJ1-2; the match to TRBD1 covers 7 bases. This CDR3 is built from 14 residues. CDR1 and CDR2 from the germline V gene are SGHKS and YYEKEE (reference sequence). Written as DNA, the CDR3 is TGCGCCAGCAGCGAGGACAGGTTCAACTATGGCTACACCTTC. This codes for CASSEDRFNYGYTF. The entire variable domain, with the rest obtained from reference TRBV5-5 and TRBJ1-2, is as follows: DAGVTQSPTHLIKTRGQQVTLRCSPISGHKSVSWYQQVLGQGPQFIFQYYEKEERGRGNFPDRFSARQFPNYSSELNVNALLLGDSALYLCASSEDRFNYGYTFGSGTRLTVV.